This entry describes one T cell receptor (beta chain). Its target is unknown. Sequencing used immunoSEQ multiplex PCR; TCRdb keeps in-frame clones, though not all of them. The sample holds about 88,000 clones; around nine tenths are singletons and the top ten take about 0.29%. The CDR3 covers 13 residues. From germline, CDR1 is LNHDA and CDR2 SQIVND (reference sequence). V was trimmed by 5 bases and J by 12 bases, leaving 17 bases between them. The sample is drawn from a study of graft-versus-host responses after intestinal transplantation. The overall study: Anti-thymocyte globulin induction was given to all recipients, followed by tacrolimus and steroids for roughly three years. Study conclusions and caveats: GvH clonotypes were identified within recipient marrow, with a subset emerging first in ileum or blood.

J is TRBJ2-1 and V is TRBV19; a weak D match, TRBD2 (6 bases). This sequence originates from a human donor who received an intestinal transplant. Here the sequenced sample was unstimulated CD4+ T cells sorted from spleen or lymph node cells, taken before intestinal transplant. In nucleotides, the CDR3 is TGTGCCAGTAGTCCCCCGGGACTCTCTGGGCAGTTCTTC. Amino acid sequence: CASSPPGLSGQFF. Complete variable domain (other parts from reference TRBV19 and TRBJ2-1): DGGITQSPKYLFRKEGQNVTLSCEQNLNHDAMYWYRQDPGQGLRLIYYSQIVNDFQKGDIAEGYSVSREKKESFPLTVTSAQKNPTAFYLCASSPPGLSGQFFGPGTRLTVL.